One sample yielded the 21 T cell receptor beta chains listed below, sequenced in a study of cytomegalovirus exposure and HLA in healthy donors. PCR involved 60 Vbeta and 13 Jbeta primers. This table comes from immunoSEQ multiplex PCR, and its TCRdb copy is limited to in-frame clones, with some not included. This sample has around 150,000 clones; around four fifths occur once, and the top ten carry about 1.3%. Sequenced sample: PBMCs. The origin of the receptors is a woman in her forties or fifties in good health and CMV-seronegative.

The genes are TRBV4-1 and TRBJ2-7; D remains ambiguous. Trimming shortened V by 1 base and J by 3 bases, and 7 bases separated the two germline ends. The germline V gene encodes CDR1 MGHRA and CDR2 YSYEKL. CDR3 length: 13 amino acids. The CDR3 region is CASSQVDDYEQYF. CDR3 nucleotides: TGCGCCAGCAGCCAAGTAGATGACTACGAGCAGTACTTC.

V is TRBV19 and J is TRBJ1-4; TRBD1 agrees at 10 bases. CDR1 and CDR2 from the germline V gene are LNHDA and SQIVND (reference sequence). V lost 5 bases, J lost 8 bases, and 8 bases stayed unmatched. The CDR3 has 15 residues. The CDR3 nucleotides are TGTGCCAGTAGTGTACCGGGACAGGGGAGAGAAAAACTGTTTTTT. This encodes CASSVPGQGREKLFF.

This clone has more than one count but fewer than ten. V is TRBV27 and J is TRBJ1-5; D might be TRBD1 (6 bases). Trimming left V 5 bases short and J 4 bases short, with 27 bases between. Germline CDR1 is MNHEY and CDR2 is SMNVEV (reference sequence). This CDR3 contains 19 residues. The CDR3 coding sequence is TGTGCCAGCAGTCCGGACCTCGACTCCGGACAGAAGTTAAATCAGCCCCAGCATTTT. It encodes CASSPDLDSGQKLNQPQHF.

The genes are TRBV13 and TRBJ2-4; D is perhaps TRBD1 (5 bases). CDR1 and CDR2 (germline): PRHDT, FYEKMQ (reference sequence). This CDR3 has 13 amino acids. Trimming removed 7 bases at V and 3 bases at J, with 10 bases between. The CDR3 nucleotides are TGTGCCAGCAACATTAGGGGCAAAAACATTCAGTACTTC. Its protein product is CASNIRGKNIQYF.

This sequence joins TRBV5-1 and TRBJ2-6; D is unresolved. This CDR3 is built from 15 residues. V was shortened by 2 bases and J by 0 bases, with 6 bases between the two germline ends. Germline V gene data show CDR1 as SGHRS and CDR2 as YFSETQ. CDR3 sequence: CASSLWSSGANVLTF. In DNA form, the CDR3 reads TGCGCCAGCAGCTTATGGAGCTCTGGGGCCAACGTCCTGACTTTC.

This chain joins TRBV28 and TRBJ1-2, with D perhaps matching TRBD1 (6 bases). The CDR3 consists of 12 residues. In germline, CDR1 is MDHEN, CDR2 SYDVKM. Trimming removed 11 bases from V and 3 bases from J, with 13 bases in between. DNA for the CDR3: TGTGCCTGGGCACAGGGTCACTATGGCTACACCTTC. Translating gives CAWAQGHYGYTF.

The rearrangement uses TRBV5-1 and TRBJ1-4; TRBD1 aligns across 8 bases. This CDR3 has 17 amino acids. V was pared by 2 bases and J by 4 bases, with 10 bases of the junction left unmatched. Looked up from germline, CDR1 is SGHRS and CDR2 is YFSETQ. This chain's CDR3 is CASSFSGTGTFNEKLFF. CDR3 bases: TGCGCCAGCAGCTTTTCCGGGACAGGAACATTTAATGAAAAACTGTTTTTT. The full variable domain, rest sourced from reference TRBV5-1 and TRBJ1-4, is KAGVTQTPRYLIKTRGQQVTLSCSPISGHRSVSWYQQTPGQGLQFLFEYFSETQRNKGNFPGRFSGRQFSNSRSEMNVSTLELGDSALYLCASSFSGTGTFNEKLFFGSGTQLSVL.

The chain has TRBV7-6 and TRBJ1-4; a weak D match, TRBD1 (5 bases). V lost 2 bases, J lost 3 bases, and 13 bases lay in between. Germline CDR1 reads SGHVS; CDR2 reads FNYEAQ. CDR3 size: 16 residues. The CDR3 protein is CASSLNGAGANEKLFF. The CDR3 bases are TGTGCCAGCAGCTTAAATGGGGCTGGAGCTAATGAAAAACTGTTTTTT.

The rearrangement links TRBV21-1 to TRBJ2-7; TRBD2 reflects the table's D call only, with no check against the DNA. TRBV21-1 is reported as a pseudogene. CDR3 length: 15 amino acids. The CDR3 nucleotides are TGTGCCAGCAGCAACGTGGGGGGGGCACCCTACGAGCAGTACTTC. Its translation: CASSNVGGAPYEQYF.

V usage is TRBV5-6 and J usage is TRBJ2-2; the D is unclear. The CDR3 has 14 residues. Trimming pared 0 bases from V and 3 bases from J, leaving 6 bases between. CDR1 is SGHDT and CDR2 is YYEEEE in the germline V gene. This CDR3 reads CASSLAIYTGELFF. In DNA, the CDR3 is TGTGCCAGCAGCTTGGCAATTTACACCGGGGAGCTGTTTTTT.

This chain connects TRBV5-6 to TRBJ2-7; perhaps TRBD1 as D (5 bases). Per the germline V gene, CDR1 is SGHDT and CDR2 is YYEEEE. The CDR3 spans 15 residues. The V gene lost 1 base and the J gene lost 2 bases, with 13 bases spanning the gap. Here the CDR3 reads CASSLFREEPYEQYF. The CDR3 bases are TGTGCCAGCAGCTTGTTCAGGGAAGAACCCTACGAGCAGTACTTC.

This clone was recorded once. The CDR3 nucleotides read TGTGCCAGCAGTTTAAGCCCCACCGGGACTAGTCTTTACGAGCAGTACTTC. It is translated as CASSLSPTGTSLYEQYF. V and J are TRBV28 and TRBJ2-7; TRBD2 matches 8 bases. After removal of 2 bases from V and 4 bases from J, the junction contained 13 bases not matched to a gene. CDR3 length: 17 amino acids. From germline, CDR1 is MDHEN and CDR2 SYDVKM.

There are a few counts of this clone. V usage is TRBV30 and J usage is TRBJ1-3; D might be TRBD1 (5 bases). Per the germline V gene, CDR1 is GTSNPN and CDR2 is SVGIG (reference sequence). With 2 bases removed from V and 2 bases from J, the gap between germline ends came to 16 bases. The CDR3 has 16 residues. CDR3 in amino acids: CAWSFGHLRAGNTIYF. DNA of the CDR3: TGTGCCTGGAGTTTCGGACACCTGCGAGCTGGAAACACCATATATTTT.

This clone turned up a few times. The rearrangement joins TRBV27 to TRBJ2-7, with TRBD1 matching 7 bases. V gave up 3 bases and J gave up 2 bases; unmatched junction bases: 4. This CDR3 has 14 amino acids. Germline V gene lookup returns CDR1 MNHEY and CDR2 SMNVEV (reference sequence). Here the CDR3 reads CASSFQQGTYEQYF. For the CDR3, the DNA is TGTGCCAGCAGTTTTCAACAGGGGACCTACGAGCAGTACTTC.

This sequence joins TRBV18 and TRBJ2-2; D may be TRBD2 (6 bases). CDR1 and CDR2 from the germline V gene are KGHSH and LQKENI. Between the trimmed V and J ends, which lost 4 bases and 5 bases, there was a span of 14 bases. This CDR3 is 15 amino acids long. The DNA of the CDR3 is TGTGCCAGCTCACAATATCAGGAGGGAACCGGGGAGCTGTTTTTT. Protein: CASSQYQEGTGELFF.

In DNA, the CDR3 is TGTGCCAGCAGTTCAACAGGGGGTGAGCAGCCCCAGCATTTT. Encoded protein: CASSSTGGEQPQHF. This sequence joins TRBV6-5 and TRBJ1-5; 8 bases agree with TRBD1. The germline CDR1 and CDR2 sequences are MNHEY and SVGAGI. V gave up 4 bases and J gave up 7 bases; unmatched junction bases: 6. The CDR3 covers 14 residues.

The gene calls are TRBV10-3 and TRBJ2-7; D not resolved. Trimming left V 3 bases short and J 6 bases short, with 6 bases between. This CDR3 is built from 11 residues. CDR1 ENHRY and CDR2 SYGVKD come from the germline V gene. The CDR3 here is CAISEHLEQYF. The CDR3 DNA reads as TGTGCCATCAGTGAACACCTCGAGCAGTACTTC.

The chain uses TRBV4-2 and TRBJ2-2; 11 bases fit TRBD2. V was clipped by 2 bases and J by 3 bases; unmatched bases: 5. CDR3 size: 17 residues. CDR1 is LGHNA and CDR2 is YNFKEQ in the germline V gene. This CDR3 is CASSQFVSGGDTGELFF. The CDR3 region has the DNA TGTGCCAGCAGCCAATTCGTTAGCGGGGGGGACACCGGGGAGCTGTTTTTT.

This clone was observed a single time. This sequence joins TRBV11-2 and TRBJ1-2, with D possibly being TRBD1 (6 bases). The CDR3 runs 12 residues. Trimming took off 0 bases at V and 8 bases at J, with 7 bases between the two ends. CDR1 and CDR2 from the germline V gene are SGHAT and FQNNGV. For the CDR3, the DNA is TGTGCCAGCAGCTTAGAAGGGGGAGGCTACACCTTC. This encodes CASSLEGGGYTF. The whole variable domain, filled in from reference TRBV11-2 and TRBJ1-2, reads EAGVAQSPRYKIIEKRQSVAFWCNPISGHATLYWYQQILGQGPKLLIQFQNNGVVDDSQLPKDRFSAERLKGVDSTLKIQPAKLEDSAVYLCASSLEGGGYTFGSGTRLTVV.

The gene calls are TRBV12-5 and TRBJ1-1, with TRBD1 identical over 10 bases. The germline gives CDR1 LGHNT, CDR2 FRNRAP. V lost 4 bases and J lost 4; bases outside the gene matches: 0. CDR3 length: 13 residues. Here the CDR3 reads CASGWTGGTEAFF. The CDR3 nucleotides are TGTGCTAGTGGTTGGACAGGGGGCACTGAAGCTTTCTTT. The full variable domain, rest sourced from reference TRBV12-5 and TRBJ1-1, is DARVTQTPRHKVTEMGQEVTMRCQPILGHNTVFWYRQTMMQGLELLAYFRNRAPLDDSGMPKDRFSAEMPDATLATLKIQPSEPRDSAVYFCASGWTGGTEAFFGQGTRLTVV.

The chain has TRBV10-3 and TRBJ2-7; D not resolved. From germline, CDR1 is ENHRY and CDR2 SYGVKD. V was clipped by 3 bases and J by 2 bases, with 2 bases between them. The CDR3 covers 11 residues. The CDR3 is CAISDTYEQYF. CDR3 in DNA: TGTGCCATCAGTGATACCTACGAGCAGTACTTC.